The 9 T cell receptor beta chains in this list originate from one sample, sequenced in a study of cytomegalovirus exposure and HLA in healthy donors. In the PCR, 60 Vbeta and 13 Jbeta primers were used. Sequenced by immunoSEQ multiplex PCR; TCRdb stores in-frame clones only, minus some. The sample has 130,000 or so clones, 66% seen once. The sequenced material came from PBMCs. These receptors were collected from a man younger than 30 in good health and CMV-seronegative.

The chain has TRBV7-9 and TRBJ2-7, with D tentatively TRBD1 (6 bases). Germline-derived CDR1 and CDR2 are SEHNR and FQNEAQ (reference sequence). The V gene lost 4 bases and the J gene lost 3 bases, with 16 bases spanning the gap. The CDR3 runs 15 residues. The CDR3 loop is CASSSYRTANYEQYF. In DNA form, the CDR3 reads TGTGCCAGCAGCTCCTATAGGACAGCCAACTACGAGCAGTACTTC.

The V gene is TRBV7-9, the J gene TRBJ2-7; no clear D gene. Trimming shortened V by 10 bases and J by 2 bases, and 12 bases separated the two germline ends. CDR1 is SEHNR and CDR2 is FQNEAQ in the germline V gene (reference sequence). This CDR3 is built from 12 residues. The CDR3 nucleotides read TGTGCCACCTACCTTTTCACCTACGAGCAGTACTTC. Translation: CATYLFTYEQYF.

V usage is TRBV6-4 and J usage is TRBJ2-7; 7 bases are a match to TRBD1. Looked up from germline, CDR1 is MRHNA and CDR2 is SNTAGT. The CDR3 consists of 20 residues. Unmatched junction bases numbered 28, after V lost 11 bases and J lost 0 bases. The CDR3 reads CACDRDAGTDPGAVSYEQYF. The CDR3 DNA reads TGTGCCTGCGACCGGGACGCCGGGACAGATCCTGGGGCGGTCTCCTACGAGCAGTACTTC.

The genes are TRBV6-4 and TRBJ1-4; TRBD1 is a possible D gene (5 bases). The CDR3 runs to 16 residues. Germline loops: CDR1 MRHNA, CDR2 SNTAGT. The V gene lost 2 bases and the J gene lost 2 bases, with 12 bases spanning the gap. CDR3 amino acids: CASSDKARATNEKLFF. As DNA, the CDR3 is TGTGCCAGCAGTGACAAGGCCAGGGCGACTAATGAAAAACTGTTTTTT.

The genes are TRBV19 and TRBJ2-5; 9 positions agree with TRBD1. Trimming cost V 9 bases and J 4 bases; bases outside gene matches: 6. The CDR3 is 13 residues long. The germline V gene encodes CDR1 LNHDA and CDR2 SQIVND (reference sequence). The CDR3 region has the DNA TGTGCCAGCAGGACAGGGGCGGGAGAGACCCAGTACTTC. It is translated as CASRTGAGETQYF.

DNA for the CDR3: TGTGCCAGTAGCGGGAGGTCAGATACGCAGTATTTT. Translated, it gives CASSGRSDTQYF. The V and J genes are TRBV7-2 and TRBJ2-3, with 10 nucleotides matching TRBD2. Trimming removed 9 bases from V and 4 bases from J; junction bases left unmatched: 1. This CDR3 spans 12 amino acids. From germline, CDR1 is SGHTA and CDR2 FQGNSA.

This clone has a single count. This CDR3 is also generated by other DNA sequences in the sample. This chain joins TRBV27 and TRBJ1-5; weak D call: TRBD1 (5 bases). Germline V gives CDR1 MNHEY, CDR2 SMNVEV (reference sequence). V was pared by 6 bases and J by 4 bases, with 7 bases between. The CDR3 contains 12 residues. The CDR3 DNA reads TGTGCCAGCAGGGGGGGTAATCAGCCCCAGCATTTT. It encodes CASRGGNQPQHF.

The chain carries TRBV27 and TRBJ2-2; TRBD2 matches 10 bases. The V gene end was trimmed by 10 bases and the J gene end by 7 bases; junction bases not matched to a gene: 12. This CDR3 spans 15 amino acids. Germline V gene lookup returns CDR1 MNHEY and CDR2 SMNVEV (reference sequence). The CDR3 sequence: CATEREGLGGGELFF. The CDR3 nucleotides read TGTGCCACCGAGCGGGAGGGCCTCGGTGGCGGGGAGCTGTTTTTT.

This clone was recorded a few times. The gene calls are TRBV2 and TRBJ2-6; 10 bases align to TRBD1. Germline CDR1 and CDR2: SNHLY and FYNNEI. V was clipped by 10 bases and J by 2 bases; unmatched bases: 11. This CDR3 is built from 17 residues. The chain's CDR3 is CATHRQGAEAGANVLTF. The CDR3 nucleotides read TGTGCCACCCACCGACAGGGGGCAGAAGCTGGGGCCAACGTCCTGACTTTC.